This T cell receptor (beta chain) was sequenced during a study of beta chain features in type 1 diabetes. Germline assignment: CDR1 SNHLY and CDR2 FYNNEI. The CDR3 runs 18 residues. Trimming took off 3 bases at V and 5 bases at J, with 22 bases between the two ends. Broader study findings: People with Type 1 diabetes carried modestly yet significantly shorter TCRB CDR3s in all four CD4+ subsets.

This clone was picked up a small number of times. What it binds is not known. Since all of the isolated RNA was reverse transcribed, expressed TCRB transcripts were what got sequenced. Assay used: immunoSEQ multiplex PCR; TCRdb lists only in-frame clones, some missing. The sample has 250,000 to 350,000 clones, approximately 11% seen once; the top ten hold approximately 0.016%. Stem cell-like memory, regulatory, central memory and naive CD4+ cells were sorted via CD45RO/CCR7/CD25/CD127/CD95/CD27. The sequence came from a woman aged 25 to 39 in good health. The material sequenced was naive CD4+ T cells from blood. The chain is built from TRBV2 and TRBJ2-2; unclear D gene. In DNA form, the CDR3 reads TGTGCCAGCAGTGAGCGGCGGAATCCCACGTTTATGACCGGGGAGCTGTTTTTT. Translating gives CASSERRNPTFMTGELFF.